This paragraph reports one TCR beta chain. The antigen remains undetermined. The source of the sample is a study of cytomegalovirus exposure and HLA in healthy donors. Study-level results: Some TCR beta chains (about 170 of them) were listed as cytomegalovirus-associated. Later, TCR association rates were found to vary by HLA locus, highest for DRB1 and lowest for HLA-C.

PCR employed 60 Vbeta and 13 Jbeta primers. Sequencing was performed with immunoSEQ multiplex PCR; in TCRdb, only in-frame clones are kept and a portion is missing. The sample carries 90,000 to 120,000 clones, approximately 70% recorded once. V trimming: 0 bases; J trimming: 8 bases; junction bases outside the gene matches: 8. Germline CDR1 is SGHRS and CDR2 is YFSETQ. The length of the CDR3 is 17 residues. The source of this sequence is a man aged 35-49 years in good health and CMV-seropositive. The rearrangement uses TRBV5-1 and TRBJ2-1; TRBD2 matches at 13 bases. Material for sequencing was PBMCs. Here the CDR3 reads CASSLAGLAGEVDEQFF. In nucleotides, the CDR3 is TGCGCCAGCAGCTTGGCCGGACTAGCGGGAGAGGTCGATGAGCAGTTCTTC.